The TCR beta chain under discussion was sequenced for a study of graft-versus-host responses after intestinal transplantation. The V gene lost 0 bases and the J gene lost 5 bases, with 14 bases spanning the gap. The CDR3 consists of 15 residues. From germline, CDR1 is SGHNT and CDR2 YYREEE (reference sequence). On this clone itself: Antigen specificity is unknown.

The data were produced by immunoSEQ multiplex PCR, yet TCRdb's version contains in-frame clones alone and is incomplete. The profile shows 80,000 to 100,000 clones, 91% of them singletons. Study-wide results and limits: Patients with graft-donor T cell macrochimerism had high graft-versus-host to host-versus-graft clonal ratios in allografts.

The source material was unstimulated CD4+ T cells sorted from spleen or lymph node cells, sampled before transplant. The receptor's source is a human donor who was the organ donor for an intestinal transplant. The J gene is TRBJ1-2, the V gene TRBV5-4; D not certain. This CDR3 reads CASSLDRGIRYGYTF. The CDR3 DNA is TGTGCCAGCAGCTTGGATCGGGGTATACGATATGGCTACACCTTC.